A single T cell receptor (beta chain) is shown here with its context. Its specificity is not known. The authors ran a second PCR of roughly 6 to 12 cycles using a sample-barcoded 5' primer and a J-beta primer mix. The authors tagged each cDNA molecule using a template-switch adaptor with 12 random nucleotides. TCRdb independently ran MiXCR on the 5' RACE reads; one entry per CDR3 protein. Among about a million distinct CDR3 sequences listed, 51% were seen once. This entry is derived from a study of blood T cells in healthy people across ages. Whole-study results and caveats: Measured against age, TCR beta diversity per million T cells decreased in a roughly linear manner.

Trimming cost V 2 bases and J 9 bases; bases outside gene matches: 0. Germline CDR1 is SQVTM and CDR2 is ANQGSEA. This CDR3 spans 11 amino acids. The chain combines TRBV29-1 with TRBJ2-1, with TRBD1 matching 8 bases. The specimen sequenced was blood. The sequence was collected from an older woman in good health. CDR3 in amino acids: CSVETGGEQFF. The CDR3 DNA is TGCAGCGTTGAAACAGGGGGTGAGCAGTTCTTC.